What follows are 8 T cell receptor beta chains derived from one specimen sequenced in a study of T cells in Graves' hyperthyroidism and ophthalmopathy. The TCR beta CDR3 regions underwent amplification using RNA transcripts as the source. A set of HTBI primers served as the primers for a first-round RT-PCR of the TCR CDR3. TCRdb re-called the multiplex PCR reads through MiXCR, storing one row per CDR3 protein. Seen here are more than 500,000 distinct CDR3 sequences, roughly 14% observed once, and the top ten hold 4% to 5.5%. Sequencing was performed on blood. The source is a woman aged 40 to 50 with Graves' ophthalmopathy.

This clonotype was picked up a small number of times. V usage is TRBV4-3 and J usage is TRBJ1-5; unclear D gene. V gave up 1 base and J gave up 9 bases, with 10 bases separating them. This CDR3 has 13 residues. Germline V gives CDR1 LGHNA, CDR2 YSLEER. CDR3 nucleotide sequence: TGCGCCAGCAGCCAAGCTGTGGGATGGCCCCAGCATTTT. Its translation: CASSQAVGWPQHF.

CDR3 loop: CASVNGTGVYGYTF. Written as DNA, the CDR3 is TGTGCCAGCGTTAACGGGACAGGTGTTTATGGCTACACCTTC. The V gene is TRBV2, the J gene TRBJ1-2; the match to TRBD1 covers 8 bases. CDR1 and CDR2 from the germline V gene are SNHLY and FYNNEI. There are 14 residues in the CDR3. The junction had 10 bases not matched to a gene; V was cut back by 8 bases and J by 5 bases. The complete variable domain, with remaining parts taken from reference TRBV2 and TRBJ1-2, reads EPEVTQTPSHQVTQMGQEVILRCVPISNHLYFYWYRQILGQKVEFLVSFYNNEISEKSEIFDDQFSVERPDGSNFTLKIRSTKLEDSAMYFCASVNGTGVYGYTFGSGTRLTVV.

Many counts were recorded for this clonotype. The V call is TRBV5-5, the J call TRBJ2-7; the D is unclear. The germline V and J ends were trimmed by 0 bases and 2 bases, with 9 bases remaining between them. Germline V gene lookup returns CDR1 SGHKS and CDR2 YYEKEE (reference sequence). The CDR3 consists of 14 residues. The CDR3 DNA follows: TGTGCCAGCAGCTTGGCGCTAGGAACCTACGAGCAGTACTTC. This encodes CASSLALGTYEQYF.

This clonotype has a count of ten or more. V and J are TRBV19 and TRBJ1-1; D not certain. Per germline, CDR1 LNHDA and CDR2 SQIVND (reference sequence). The V end was cut by 5 bases, the J end by 3 bases, with 13 bases between. CDR3 length: 14 residues. The CDR3 DNA reads as TGTGCCAGTAGTCCGTTCCGGCCCGACACTGAAGCTTTCTTT. It yields the protein CASSPFRPDTEAFF.

This clonotype occurred a few times. The genes are TRBV9 and TRBJ1-2, with D hard to call. CDR3 length: 15 amino acids. Germline CDR1 is SGDLS and CDR2 is YYNGEE. Between the trimmed V and J ends, which lost 3 bases and 4 bases, there was a span of 16 bases. CDR3 nucleotides: TGTGCCAGCAGCGCCACTATCCTTGACGGCTATGGCTACACCTTC. The encoded protein is CASSATILDGYGYTF.

The chain is built from TRBV29-1 and TRBJ1-2; possibly TRBD1 for D (5 bases). The CDR3 contains 13 residues. Germline V gives CDR1 SQVTM, CDR2 ANQGSEA. The V and J ends lost 7 bases and 8 bases respectively, with 20 bases between them. This chain's CDR3 is CSAGLQDIGGYTF. CDR3 nucleotides: TGCAGCGCCGGCTTGCAGGACATAGGGGGCTACACCTTC.

This clonotype was found many times. This sequence joins TRBV6-2 or TRBV6-3 and TRBJ1-5, with D possibly matching TRBD1 (6 bases). The germline V and J ends were trimmed by 6 bases and 7 bases, with 13 bases remaining between them. The germline CDR1 and CDR2 sequences are MNHEY and SVGEGT. This CDR3 has 13 residues. The CDR3 nucleotides read TGTGCCAGCAGAAACAGGGAAAGCCAGCCCCAGCATTTT. Its translation is CASRNRESQPQHF.

A few counts support this clonotype. The chain is built from TRBV11-2 and TRBJ2-2; 9 nucleotides match TRBD2. V was clipped by 3 bases and J by 10 bases; unmatched bases: 12. The CDR3 loop spans 16 amino acids. Germline CDR1 reads SGHAT; CDR2 reads FQNNGV. CDR3 residues: CASSFPDSGSLVELFF. The CDR3 bases are TGTGCCAGCAGCTTCCCGGATAGCGGGAGCCTTGTGGAGCTGTTTTTT.